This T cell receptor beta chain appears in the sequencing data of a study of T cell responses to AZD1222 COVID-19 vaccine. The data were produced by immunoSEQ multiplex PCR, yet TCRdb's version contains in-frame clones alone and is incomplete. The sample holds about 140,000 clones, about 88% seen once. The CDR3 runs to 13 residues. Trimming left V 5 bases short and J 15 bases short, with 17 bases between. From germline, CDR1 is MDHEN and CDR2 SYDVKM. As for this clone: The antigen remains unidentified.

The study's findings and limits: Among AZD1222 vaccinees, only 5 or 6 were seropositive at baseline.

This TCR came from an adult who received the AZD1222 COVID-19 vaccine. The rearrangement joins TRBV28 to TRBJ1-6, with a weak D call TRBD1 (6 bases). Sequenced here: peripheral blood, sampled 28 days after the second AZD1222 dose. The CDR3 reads CASSPSNREVLHF. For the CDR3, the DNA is TGTGCCAGCAGTCCCTCTAACAGGGAGGTCCTCCACTTT.